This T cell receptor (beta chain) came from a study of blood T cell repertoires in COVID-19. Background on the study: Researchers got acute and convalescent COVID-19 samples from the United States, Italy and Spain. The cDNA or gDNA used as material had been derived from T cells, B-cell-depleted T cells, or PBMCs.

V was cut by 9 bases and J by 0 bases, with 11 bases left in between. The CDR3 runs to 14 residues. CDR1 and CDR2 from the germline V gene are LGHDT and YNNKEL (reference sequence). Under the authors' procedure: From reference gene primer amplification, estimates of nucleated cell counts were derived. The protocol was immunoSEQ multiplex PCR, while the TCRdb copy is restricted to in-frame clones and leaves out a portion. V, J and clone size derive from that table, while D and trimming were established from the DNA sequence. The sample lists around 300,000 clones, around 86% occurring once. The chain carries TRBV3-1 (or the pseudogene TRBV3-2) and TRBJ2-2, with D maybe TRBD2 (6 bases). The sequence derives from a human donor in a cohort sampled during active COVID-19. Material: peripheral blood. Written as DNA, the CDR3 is TGTGCCAGTTGGGCGGGAACGAACACCGGGGAGCTGTTTTTT. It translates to CASWAGTNTGELFF.